The clone carrying this TCR beta chain was picked up one time. Clones were read by immunoSEQ multiplex PCR, and TCRdb kept only the in-frame ones, dropping some. There are about 49,000 clones in the sample; around 81% occur only once, and approximately 20% lies in the top ten. The source of the sample is a study of blood T cell repertoires in COVID-19. Sequencing was done on a sample of peripheral blood. This TCR derives from a woman over 75 with COVID-19, enrolled during active disease.

Written as DNA, the CDR3 is TGTGCCAGCAGCCAAGAGCCCAGTTACTACGAGCAGTACTTC. This translates into CASSQEPSYYEQYF. The V gene is TRBV4-2, the J gene TRBJ2-7, with D unresolved. The CDR3 is made up of 14 amino acids. Trimming cost V 0 bases and J 3 bases, with 9 bases left between them. The germline V gene has CDR1 LGHNA and CDR2 YNFKEQ.